The 4 T cell receptor beta chains below all came from one sample that was sequenced in a study of early T cells in non-severe SARS-CoV-2 infection. MiXCR, run by TCRdb on the 5' RACE reads, gives a single entry per CDR3 protein. The sample carries more than 60,000 distinct CDR3 sequences, 4.9% recorded once. Sequenced sample: whole blood. Receptor source: an adult who was a healthcare worker with PCR-confirmed SARS-CoV-2 infection or an uninfected control (not recorded which).

This clonotype appeared a few times. The rearrangement links TRBV6-5 to TRBJ1-1; possibly TRBD1 for D (5 bases). This CDR3 region has 13 residues. CDR1 is MNHEY, CDR2 SVGAGI, per germline. Between the trimmed V and J ends, which lost 2 bases and 4 bases, there was a span of 8 bases. CDR3 bases: TGTGCCAGCAGTTACGGGGGGAGCACTGAAGCTTTCTTT. Its translation: CASSYGGSTEAFF.

The chain couples TRBV2 to TRBJ2-1, with 10 bases fitting TRBD2. J lost 8 bases, V lost 0 bases, and 10 bases had no gene match. The CDR3 contains 17 residues. Germline loops: CDR1 SNHLY, CDR2 FYNNEI. As DNA, the CDR3 is TGTGCCAGCAGTGAAGCGCGAGCTAGCGGGAGAGGACATGAGCAGTTCTTC. Its translation is CASSEARASGRGHEQFF.

This clonotype occurred many times. The rearrangement uses TRBV4-1 and TRBJ2-1, with TRBD2 matching 8 bases. Germline CDR1 is MGHRA and CDR2 is YSYEKL. This CDR3 has 17 residues. V was pared by 0 bases and J by 3 bases, with 7 bases of the junction left unmatched. The CDR3 loop reads CASSQESGTRGYNEQFF. The CDR3 DNA reads TGCGCCAGCAGCCAAGAATCCGGGACTAGGGGCTACAATGAGCAGTTCTTC.

The table lists this clonotype with many counts. This chain links TRBV12-3 or TRBV12-4 with TRBJ1-2; no clear D gene. V gave up 7 bases and J gave up 2 bases, with 8 bases separating them. The CDR3 contains 12 residues. The CDR3 bases are TGTGCCAGCACCCTCGGGAACTATGGCTACACCTTC. As protein: CASTLGNYGYTF.